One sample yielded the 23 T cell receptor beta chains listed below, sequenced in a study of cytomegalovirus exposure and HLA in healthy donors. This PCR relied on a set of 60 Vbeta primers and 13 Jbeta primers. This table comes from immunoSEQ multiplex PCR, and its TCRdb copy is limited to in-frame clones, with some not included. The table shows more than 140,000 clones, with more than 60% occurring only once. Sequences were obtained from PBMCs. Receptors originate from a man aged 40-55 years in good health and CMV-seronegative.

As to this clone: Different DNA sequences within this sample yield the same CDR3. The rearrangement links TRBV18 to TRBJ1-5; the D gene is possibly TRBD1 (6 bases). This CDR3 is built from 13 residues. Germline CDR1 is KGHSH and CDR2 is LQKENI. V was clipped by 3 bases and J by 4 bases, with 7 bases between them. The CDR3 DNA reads TGTGCCAGCTCACCGGACAGAAATCAGCCCCAGCATTTT. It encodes CASSPDRNQPQHF.

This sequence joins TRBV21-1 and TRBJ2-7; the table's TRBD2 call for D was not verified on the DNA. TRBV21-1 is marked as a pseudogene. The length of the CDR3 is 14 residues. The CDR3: CASSGRESSYEQYF. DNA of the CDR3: TGTGCCAGCAGCGGACGGGAGAGCTCCTACGAGCAGTACTTC.

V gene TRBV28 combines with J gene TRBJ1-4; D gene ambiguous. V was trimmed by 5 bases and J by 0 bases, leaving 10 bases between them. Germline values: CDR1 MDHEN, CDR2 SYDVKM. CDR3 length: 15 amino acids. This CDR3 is CASSLGLPTNEKLFF. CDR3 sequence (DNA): TGTGCCAGCAGTCTGGGCCTCCCAACTAATGAAAAACTGTTTTTT.

The CDR3 loop reads CASSATSGGRGEAQYF. The CDR3 coding sequence is TGTGCCAGCAGCGCGACTAGCGGGGGGCGGGGTGAGGCCCAGTACTTC. The chain carries TRBV5-4 and TRBJ2-5, with 13 bases matching TRBD2. Trimming took 4 bases from V and 9 from J; bases not matched to a gene: 12. The germline CDR1 and CDR2 sequences are SGHNT and YYREEE (reference sequence). This CDR3 is 16 amino acids long.

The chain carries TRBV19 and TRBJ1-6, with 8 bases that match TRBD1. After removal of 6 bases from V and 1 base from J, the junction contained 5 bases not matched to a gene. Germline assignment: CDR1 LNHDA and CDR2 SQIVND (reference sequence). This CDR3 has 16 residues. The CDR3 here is CASSRQGSSYNSPLHF. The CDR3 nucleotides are TGTGCCAGTAGCCGACAGGGGTCGTCCTATAATTCACCCCTCCACTTT.

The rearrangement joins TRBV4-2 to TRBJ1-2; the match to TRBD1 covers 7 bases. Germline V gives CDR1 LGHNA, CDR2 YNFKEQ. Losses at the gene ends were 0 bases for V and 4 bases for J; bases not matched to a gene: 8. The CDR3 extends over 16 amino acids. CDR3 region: CASSQDSGGRVYGYTF. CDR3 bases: TGTGCCAGCAGCCAAGATTCAGGGGGTAGAGTCTATGGCTACACCTTC.

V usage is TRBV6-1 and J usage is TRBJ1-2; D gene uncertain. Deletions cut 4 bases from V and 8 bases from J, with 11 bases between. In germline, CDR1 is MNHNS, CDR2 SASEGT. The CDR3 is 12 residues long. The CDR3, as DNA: TGTGCCAGCAGTGGGCAGGTAGTCGGCTACACCTTC. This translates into CASSGQVVGYTF.

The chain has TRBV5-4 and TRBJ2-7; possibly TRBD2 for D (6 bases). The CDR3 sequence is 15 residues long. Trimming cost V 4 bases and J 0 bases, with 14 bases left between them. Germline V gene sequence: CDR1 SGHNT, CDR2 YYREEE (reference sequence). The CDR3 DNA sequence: TGTGCCAGCAGCGGTCCGGGGGACCTCTCCTACGAGCAGTACTTC. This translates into CASSGPGDLSYEQYF.

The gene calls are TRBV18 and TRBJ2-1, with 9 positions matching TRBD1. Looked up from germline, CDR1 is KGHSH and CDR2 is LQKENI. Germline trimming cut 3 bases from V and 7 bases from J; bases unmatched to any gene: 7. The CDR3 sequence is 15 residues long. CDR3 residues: CASSPGQGGGNEQFF. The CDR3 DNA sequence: TGTGCCAGCTCACCGGGACAGGGTGGTGGGAATGAGCAGTTCTTC.

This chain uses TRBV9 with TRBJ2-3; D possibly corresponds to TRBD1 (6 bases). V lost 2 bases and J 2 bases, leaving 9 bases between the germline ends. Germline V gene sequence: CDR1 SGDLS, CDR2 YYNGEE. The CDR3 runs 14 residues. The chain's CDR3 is CASSVRDTTDTQYF. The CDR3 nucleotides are TGTGCCAGCAGCGTCAGGGACACCACAGATACGCAGTATTTT.

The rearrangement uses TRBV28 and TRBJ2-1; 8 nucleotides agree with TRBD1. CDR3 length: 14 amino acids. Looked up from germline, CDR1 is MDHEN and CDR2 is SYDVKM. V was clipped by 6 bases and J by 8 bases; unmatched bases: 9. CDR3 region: CASSIGQGGYEQFF. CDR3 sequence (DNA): TGTGCCAGCAGCATCGGACAGGGCGGATATGAGCAGTTCTTC.

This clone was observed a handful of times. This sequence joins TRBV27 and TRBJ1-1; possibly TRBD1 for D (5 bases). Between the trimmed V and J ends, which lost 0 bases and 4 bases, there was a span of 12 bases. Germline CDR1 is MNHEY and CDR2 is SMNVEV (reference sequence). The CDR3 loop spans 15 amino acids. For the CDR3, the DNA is TGTGCCAGCAGTTTATCGCAGGGCTGGAGCACTGAAGCTTTCTTT. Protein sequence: CASSLSQGWSTEAFF.

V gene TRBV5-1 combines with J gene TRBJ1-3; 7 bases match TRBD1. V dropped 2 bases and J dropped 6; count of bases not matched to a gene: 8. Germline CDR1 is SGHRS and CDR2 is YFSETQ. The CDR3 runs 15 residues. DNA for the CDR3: TGCGCCAGCAGCTTCCGGGACAGTGGGGAAAACACCATATATTTT. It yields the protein CASSFRDSGENTIYF.

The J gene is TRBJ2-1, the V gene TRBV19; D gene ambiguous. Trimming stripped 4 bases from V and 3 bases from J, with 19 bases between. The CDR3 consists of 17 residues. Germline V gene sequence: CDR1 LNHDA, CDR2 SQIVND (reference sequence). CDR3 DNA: TGTGCCAGTAGTACTCCAACTTATGAGCGATTCTACAATGAGCAGTTCTTC. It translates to CASSTPTYERFYNEQFF.

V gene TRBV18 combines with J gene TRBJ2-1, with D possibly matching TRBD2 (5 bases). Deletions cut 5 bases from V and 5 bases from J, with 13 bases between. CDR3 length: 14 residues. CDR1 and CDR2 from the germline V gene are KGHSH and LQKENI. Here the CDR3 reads CASSTTGNNNEQFF. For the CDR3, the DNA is TGTGCCAGCTCAACCACGGGAAACAACAATGAGCAGTTCTTC.

The CDR3, as DNA: TGCGCCAGCAGCTTAGACAGGGGGCGCGGCACCGGGGAGCTGTTTTTT. Residues: CASSLDRGRGTGELFF. V usage is TRBV5-1 and J usage is TRBJ2-2; 10 bases are a match to TRBD1. The CDR3 spans 16 residues. V lost 2 bases and J lost 4; bases outside the gene matches: 5. The germline gives CDR1 SGHRS, CDR2 YFSETQ.

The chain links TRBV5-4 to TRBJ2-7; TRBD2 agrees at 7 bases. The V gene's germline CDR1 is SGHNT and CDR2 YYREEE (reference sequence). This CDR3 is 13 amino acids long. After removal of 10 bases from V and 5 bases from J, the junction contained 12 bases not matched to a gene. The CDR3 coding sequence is TGTGCCGGGGGAGGGCCGCCTCCCAACGAGCAGTACTTC. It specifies CAGGGPPPNEQYF.

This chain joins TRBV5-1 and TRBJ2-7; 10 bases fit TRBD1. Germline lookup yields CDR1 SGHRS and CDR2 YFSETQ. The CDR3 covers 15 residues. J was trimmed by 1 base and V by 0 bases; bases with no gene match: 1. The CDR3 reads CASSLGDRGSYEQYF. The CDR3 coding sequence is TGCGCCAGCAGCTTGGGGGACAGGGGTTCCTACGAGCAGTACTTC.

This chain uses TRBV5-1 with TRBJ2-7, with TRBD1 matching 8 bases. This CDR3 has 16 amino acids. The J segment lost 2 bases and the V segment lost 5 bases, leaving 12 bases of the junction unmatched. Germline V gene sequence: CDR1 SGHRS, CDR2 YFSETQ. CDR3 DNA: TGCGCCAGCAGACCCCGGACGAGGACAGGGCCCTACGAGCAGTACTTC. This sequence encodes CASRPRTRTGPYEQYF.

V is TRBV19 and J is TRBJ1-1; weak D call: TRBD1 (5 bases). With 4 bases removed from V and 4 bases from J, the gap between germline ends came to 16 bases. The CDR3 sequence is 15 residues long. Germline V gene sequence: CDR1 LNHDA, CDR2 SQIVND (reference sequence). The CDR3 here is CASSTRGGGVTEAFF. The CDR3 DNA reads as TGTGCCAGTAGTACACGCGGGGGAGGGGTCACTGAAGCTTTCTTT.

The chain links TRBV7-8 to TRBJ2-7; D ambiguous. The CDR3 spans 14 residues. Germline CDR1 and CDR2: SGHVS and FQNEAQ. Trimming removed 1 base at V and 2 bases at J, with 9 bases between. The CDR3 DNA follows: TGTGCCAGCAGCTTAGAACTACTCCCCTACGAGCAGTACTTC. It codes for CASSLELLPYEQYF.

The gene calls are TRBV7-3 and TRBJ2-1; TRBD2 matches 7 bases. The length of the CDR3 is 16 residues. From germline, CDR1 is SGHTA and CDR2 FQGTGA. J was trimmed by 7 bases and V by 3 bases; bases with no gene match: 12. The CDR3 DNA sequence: TGTGCCAGCAGCTTTCCCCCTGGGGGTAGCGGGAATGAGCAGTTCTTC. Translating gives CASSFPPGGSGNEQFF.

The CDR3, as DNA: TGTGCCAGCAGCTTGGGACACAACAATCAGCCCCAGCATTTT. Translating it yields CASSLGHNNQPQHF. The J gene is TRBJ1-5, the V gene TRBV5-5; D gene uncertain. The CDR3 runs 14 residues. The germline V gene has CDR1 SGHKS and CDR2 YYEKEE (reference sequence). Trimming pared 0 bases from V and 3 bases from J, leaving 7 bases between. The whole variable domain, remainder taken from reference TRBV5-5 and TRBJ1-5, is DAGVTQSPTHLIKTRGQQVTLRCSPISGHKSVSWYQQVLGQGPQFIFQYYEKEERGRGNFPDRFSARQFPNYSSELNVNALLLGDSALYLCASSLGHNNQPQHFGDGTRLSIL.